These 9 T cell receptor beta chains share one sample of origin, sequenced in a study of T-cell memory formation after mild COVID-19. TCRdb ran MiXCR on the 5' RACE reads and lists one entry per CDR3 protein. The sample includes approximately 500,000 distinct CDR3 sequences, nearly 25% of them seen just once. The sample consisted of PBMCs or a T cell subset sorted from them (not recorded which). The receptors derive from an adult woman who had mild COVID-19 (a few samples of this study predate the infection). Cell type and time point are not known.

This chain links TRBV7-3 with TRBJ1-1; the D is unclear. The CDR3 totals 15 residues. In germline, CDR1 is SGHTA, CDR2 FQGTGA. V lost 5 bases to trimming and J lost 4 bases, with 17 bases between them. The CDR3 DNA sequence: TGTGCCAGCAGCCCAGCAGGACTGTTGGGCACTGAAGCTTTCTTT. Translating it yields CASSPAGLLGTEAFF.

This clonotype has just a few counts. The chain couples TRBV6-5 to TRBJ2-3; TRBD2 agrees at 12 bases. This CDR3 has 15 amino acids. CDR1 and CDR2 from the germline V gene are MNHEY and SVGAGI. The junction had 7 bases not matched to a gene; V was cut back by 7 bases and J by 5 bases. This chain's CDR3 is CASKTSGSWGDTQYF. CDR3 bases: TGTGCCAGCAAGACTAGCGGGAGTTGGGGAGATACGCAGTATTTT.

The chain couples TRBV9 to TRBJ2-7; 11 bases agree with TRBD1. This CDR3 has 15 amino acids. The V gene's germline CDR1 is SGDLS and CDR2 YYNGEE. The J segment lost 2 bases and the V segment lost 3 bases, leaving 4 bases of the junction unmatched. CDR3 nucleotide sequence: TGTGCCAGCAGCGGGGCGGGACAGGGGGCCTACGAGCAGTACTTC. This sequence encodes CASSGAGQGAYEQYF.

The sample holds a few counts of this clonotype. The rearrangement links TRBV5-5 to TRBJ2-3; tentatively, D is TRBD1 or TRBD2 (5 bases each). The length of the CDR3 is 14 residues. Germline V gene lookup returns CDR1 SGHKS and CDR2 YYEKEE (reference sequence). V shed 3 bases and J shed 5 bases, with 13 bases lying between them. The CDR3 DNA reads TGTGCCAGCAGCTGGGGGAGCCCCCGAGATACGCAGTATTTT. It yields the protein CASSWGSPRDTQYF.

This clonotype was seen only a few times. V and J are TRBV20-1 and TRBJ2-7; D call uncertain. V lost 5 bases and J lost 5, with 16 bases in between. CDR1 is DFQATT and CDR2 is SNEGSKA in the germline V gene (reference sequence). The CDR3 is made up of 13 amino acids. CDR3 nucleotide sequence: TGCAGTGCTGCACAGTCCGGCTTGGACGAGCAGTACTTC. Residues: CSAAQSGLDEQYF.

A single count supports this clonotype. CDR3 protein: CASSVELGGSTDTQYF. CDR3 DNA: TGTGCCAGCAGCGTAGAATTGGGGGGCAGCACAGATACGCAGTATTTT. The V gene is TRBV9, the J gene TRBJ2-3; D may match TRBD1 or TRBD2 (6 bases each). The CDR3 consists of 16 residues. Trimming stripped 0 bases from V and 0 bases from J, with 11 bases between. Germline V lookup: CDR1 SGDLS, CDR2 YYNGEE. Full variable domain (rest looked up from reference TRBV9 and TRBJ2-3): DSGVTQTPKHLITATGQRVTLRCSPRSGDLSVYWYQQSLDQGLQFLIQYYNGEERAKGNILERFSAQQFPDLHSELNLSSLELGDSALYFCASSVELGGSTDTQYFGPGTRLTVL.

This clonotype occurred a few times. The V and J genes are TRBV4-3 and TRBJ2-3; D remains unclear. This CDR3 is built from 14 residues. Germline CDR1 reads LGHNA; CDR2 reads YSLEER. The V and J ends lost 0 bases and 1 base respectively, with 5 bases between them. The DNA for the CDR3 is TGCGCCAGCAGCCAAGAGTCACGCACAGATACGCAGTATTTT. Translated: CASSQESRTDTQYF.

The chain carries TRBV12-3 or TRBV12-4 and TRBJ2-6, with no clear D. V was cut by 6 bases and J by 0 bases, with 21 bases left in between. The CDR3 covers 19 residues. The CDR3 DNA reads TGTGCCAGCAGCCATAGTTTCATACAATACATCTCTGGGGCCAACGTCCTGACTTTC. This sequence encodes CASSHSFIQYISGANVLTF.

The sample holds a few counts of this clonotype. The V and J genes are TRBV5-1 and TRBJ1-4, with TRBD1 matching 7 bases. Trimming took 4 bases from V and 6 from J; bases not matched to a gene: 12. The CDR3 is 16 amino acids. CDR1 is SGHRS, CDR2 YFSETQ, per germline. The chain's CDR3 is CASSDATGVGDEKLFF. For the CDR3, the DNA is TGCGCCAGCAGCGACGCCACAGGGGTGGGCGATGAAAAACTGTTTTTT.